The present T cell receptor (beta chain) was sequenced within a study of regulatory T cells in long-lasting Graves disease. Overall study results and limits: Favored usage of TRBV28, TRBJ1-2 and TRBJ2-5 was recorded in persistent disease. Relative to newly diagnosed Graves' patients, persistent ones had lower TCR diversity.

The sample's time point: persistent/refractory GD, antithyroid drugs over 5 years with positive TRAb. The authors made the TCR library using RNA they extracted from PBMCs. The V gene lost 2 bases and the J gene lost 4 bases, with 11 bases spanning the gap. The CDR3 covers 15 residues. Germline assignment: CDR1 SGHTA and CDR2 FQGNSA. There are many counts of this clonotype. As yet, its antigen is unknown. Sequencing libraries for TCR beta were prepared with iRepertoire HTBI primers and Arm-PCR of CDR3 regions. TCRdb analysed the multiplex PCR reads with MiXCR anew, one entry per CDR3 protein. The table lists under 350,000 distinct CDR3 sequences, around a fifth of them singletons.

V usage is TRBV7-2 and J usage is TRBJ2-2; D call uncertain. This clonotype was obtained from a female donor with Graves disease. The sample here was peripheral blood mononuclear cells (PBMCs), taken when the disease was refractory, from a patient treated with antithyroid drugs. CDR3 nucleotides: TGTGCCAGCAGCTTATGGGGATCAGGCACCGGGGAGCTGTTTTTT. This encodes CASSLWGSGTGELFF.